This TCR beta chain was identified during a study of Graves' ophthalmopathy and Graves' hyperthyroidism. Whole-study results and caveats: The model's prediction of ophthalmopathy progression had approximately 67% sensitivity and approximately 77% specificity. Blood shared most expanded thyroid clonotypes above 0.001 frequency.

The germline V and J ends were trimmed by 6 bases and 4 bases, with 15 bases remaining between them. This CDR3 has 14 amino acids. Germline values: CDR1 MNHEY, CDR2 SVGEGT. Ten or more counts support this clonotype. Its antigen is still unknown. RNA transcripts yielded amplified TCR beta CDR3 regions. RT-PCR was first run with HTBI primers, then multiplex PCR in a second round. TCRdb ran MiXCR on the multiplex PCR reads and lists one entry per CDR3 protein. The table has some 350,000 distinct CDR3 sequences, roughly 17% seen once. Cases classed as stable hyperthyroidism had no ophthalmopathy within 18 months of follow-up. Diagnostic conclusions were grounded in clinical symptoms, serum thyroxine, TRAb, thyroid ultrasound and orbital computed tomography.

The source of this sequence is an adult woman with stable Graves' hyperthyroidism. Sequenced sample: peripheral blood. The genes are TRBV6-2 or TRBV6-3 and TRBJ1-1; D is uncertain. The CDR3 region is CASSETAGVTEAFF. The DNA for the CDR3 is TGTGCCAGCAGCGAGACGGCGGGAGTCACTGAAGCTTTCTTT.